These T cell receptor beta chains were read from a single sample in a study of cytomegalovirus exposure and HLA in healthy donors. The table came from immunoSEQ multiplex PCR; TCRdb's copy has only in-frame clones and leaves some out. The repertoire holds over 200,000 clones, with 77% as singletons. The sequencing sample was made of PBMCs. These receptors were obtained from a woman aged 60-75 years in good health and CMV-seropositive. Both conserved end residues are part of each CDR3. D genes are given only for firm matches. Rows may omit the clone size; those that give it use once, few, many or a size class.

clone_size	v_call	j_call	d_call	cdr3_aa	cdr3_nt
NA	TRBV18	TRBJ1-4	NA	CASSRSPATNEKLFF	TGTGCCAGCTCACGTAGCCCAGCAACTAATGAAAAACTGTTTTTT
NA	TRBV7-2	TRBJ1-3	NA	CASSFIGSYGSGNTIYF	TGTGCCAGCAGCTTTATCGGGTCGTACGGCTCTGGAAACACCATATATTTT
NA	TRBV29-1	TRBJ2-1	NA	CSVANDGVRRQFF	TGCAGCGTTGCCAACGACGGGGTCAGGAGACAGTTCTTC
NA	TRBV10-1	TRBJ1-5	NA	CASSARYSNQPQHF	TGCGCCAGCAGCGCGCGGTATAGCAATCAGCCCCAGCATTTT
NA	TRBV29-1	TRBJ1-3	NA	CSVEDGGGNTIYF	TGCAGCGTTGAAGACGGGGGTGGAAACACCATATATTTT
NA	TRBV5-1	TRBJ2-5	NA	CASRAGLGTQYF	TGCGCCAGCCGGGCGGGGTTAGGGACCCAGTACTTC
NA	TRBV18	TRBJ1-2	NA	CASSPRGQPYGYTF	TGTGCCAGCTCACCCCGCGGACAGCCCTATGGCTACACCTTC
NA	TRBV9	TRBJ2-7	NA	CASSYRAGALEQYF	TGTGCCAGCAGCTACAGGGCAGGGGCGCTCGAGCAGTACTTC
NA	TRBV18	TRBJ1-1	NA	CASSQGVDTEAFF	TGTGCCAGCTCACAAGGGGTTGACACTGAAGCTTTCTTT
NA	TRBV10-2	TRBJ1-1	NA	CASSEQGSSTEAFF	TGCGCCAGCAGTGAACAGGGTTCCAGCACTGAAGCTTTCTTT
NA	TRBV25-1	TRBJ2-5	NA	CASSVGGYQETQYF	TGTGCCAGCAGTGTAGGAGGTTACCAAGAGACCCAGTACTTC
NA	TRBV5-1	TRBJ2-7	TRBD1	CASSRDSQYEQYF	TGCGCCAGCAGCCGGGACAGTCAATACGAGCAGTACTTC
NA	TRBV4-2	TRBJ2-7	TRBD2	CASSQALGLPPYTYEQYF	TGTGCCAGCAGCCAAGCCTTGGGACTACCACCTTATACCTACGAGCAGTACTTC
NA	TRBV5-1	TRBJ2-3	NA	CASRPGTLRTDTQYF	TGCGCCAGCAGACCTGGGACATTGCGCACAGATACGCAGTATTTT
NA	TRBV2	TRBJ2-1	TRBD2	CASRDTLTSGRDEQFF	TGTGCCAGCAGAGACACGCTGACTAGCGGGAGAGATGAGCAGTTCTTC
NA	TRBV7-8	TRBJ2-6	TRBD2	CASRTSGGAGANVLTF	TGTGCCAGCCGGACTAGCGGGGGGGCTGGGGCCAACGTCCTGACTTTC
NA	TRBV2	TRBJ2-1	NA	CASDVRDTNNEQFF	TGTGCCAGCGACGTTCGGGACACTAACAATGAGCAGTTCTTC
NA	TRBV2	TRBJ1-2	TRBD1	CASMLQGVLNYGYTF	TGTGCCAGCATGCTACAGGGGGTTCTCAACTATGGCTACACCTTC
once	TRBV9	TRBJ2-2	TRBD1	CASSVRDRRTAGELFF	TGTGCCAGCAGCGTAAGGGACAGGAGGACGGCCGGGGAGCTGTTTTTT
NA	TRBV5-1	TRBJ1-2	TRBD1	CASSIQGNGYTF	TGCGCCAGCAGCATACAGGGGAATGGCTACACCTTC
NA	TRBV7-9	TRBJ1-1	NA	CASSLGAMRDTEAFF	TGTGCCAGCAGCTTAGGTGCCATGCGGGACACTGAAGCTTTCTTT
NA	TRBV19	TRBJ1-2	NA	CASSIGARYNYGYTF	TGTGCCAGTAGTATTGGTGCCAGGTACAACTATGGCTACACCTTC
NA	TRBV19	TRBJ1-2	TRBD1	CASSIRQGPARGYTF	TGTGCCAGTAGTATACGACAGGGACCGGCTCGGGGCTACACCTTC
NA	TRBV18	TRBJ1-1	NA	CASSPITGFANTEAFF	TGTGCCAGCTCACCGATTACAGGGTTCGCGAACACTGAAGCTTTCTTT
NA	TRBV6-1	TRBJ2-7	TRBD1	CASSVQQGPYEQYF	TGTGCCAGCAGTGTACAACAGGGGCCTTACGAGCAGTACTTC
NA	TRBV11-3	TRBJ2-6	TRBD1	CASSLDPEGAAGANVLTF	TGTGCCAGCAGCTTAGATCCTGAGGGGGCTGCTGGGGCCAACGTCCTGACTTTC
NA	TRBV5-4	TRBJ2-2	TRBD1	CASNSPGQVTGELFF	TGTGCCAGCAACTCCCCGGGACAGGTTACCGGGGAGCTGTTTTTT
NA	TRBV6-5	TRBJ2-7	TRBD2	CASSYSLAGNYEQYF	TGTGCCAGCAGTTACTCGCTAGCGGGTAACTACGAGCAGTACTTC
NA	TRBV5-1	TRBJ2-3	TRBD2	CASSLTLAGGYLDTDTQYF	TGCGCCAGCAGCTTAACACTAGCGGGGGGCTACCTCGACACAGATACGCAGTATTTT
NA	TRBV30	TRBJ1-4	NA	CAWNTGTGEKLFF	TGTGCCTGGAATACAGGGACCGGTGAAAAACTGTTTTTT
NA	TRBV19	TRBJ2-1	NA	CASSSPPAGAHYNEQFF	TGTGCCAGTAGTTCCCCTCCTGCGGGGGCCCATTACAATGAGCAGTTCTTC
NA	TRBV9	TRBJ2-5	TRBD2	CASSVQREGTQYF	TGTGCCAGCAGCGTACAGCGGGAGGGGACCCAGTACTTC
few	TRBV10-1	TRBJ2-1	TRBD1	CASSESGDRDEFF	TGCGCCAGCAGTGAGTCGGGGGACAGGGATGAGTTCTTC
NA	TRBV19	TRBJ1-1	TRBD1	CASSVPNRGEAFF	TGTGCCAGTAGTGTTCCCAACAGGGGTGAAGCTTTCTTT
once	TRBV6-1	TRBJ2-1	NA	CASRMTATRHNEQFF	TGTGCCAGCAGGATGACAGCGACGAGACACAATGAGCAGTTCTTC
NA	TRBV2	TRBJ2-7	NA	CASSDAGSSYEQYF	TGTGCCAGCAGTGACGCAGGGTCCTCCTACGAGCAGTACTTC
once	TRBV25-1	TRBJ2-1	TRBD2	CASSRGVTYNEQFF	TGTGCCAGCTCGCGGGGGGTGACCTACAATGAGCAGTTCTTC
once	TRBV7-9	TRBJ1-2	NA	CASSFGSAGLDYGYTF	TGTGCCAGCAGCTTTGGGTCCGCAGGGCTTGACTATGGCTACACCTTC
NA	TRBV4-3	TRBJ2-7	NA	CASSQAGGNYEQYF	TGCGCCAGCAGCCAAGCAGGGGGGAACTACGAGCAGTACTTC
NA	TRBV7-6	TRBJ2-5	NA	CASRGGDFQTQYF	TGTGCCAGCAGAGGAGGGGACTTTCAGACCCAGTACTTC
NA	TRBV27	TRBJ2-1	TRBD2	CASSFRRTGTSGLYNEQFF	TGTGCCAGCAGTTTCCGTAGGACGGGAACTAGCGGGTTATACAATGAGCAGTTCTTC
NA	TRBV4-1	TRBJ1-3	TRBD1	CASSAAQGAGGNTIYF	TGCGCCAGCAGCGCCGCTCAGGGGGCGGGTGGAAACACCATATATTTT
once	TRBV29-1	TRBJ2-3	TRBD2	CSGGTRGDTQYF	TGCAGCGGAGGGACTAGGGGGGATACGCAGTATTTT
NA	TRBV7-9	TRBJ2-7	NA	CASSVVGRSYEQYF	TGTGCCAGCAGCGTCGTTGGGAGGTCCTACGAGCAGTACTTC
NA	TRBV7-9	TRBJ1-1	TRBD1	CASSLEGAITEAFF	TGTGCCAGCAGCTTAGAGGGGGCGATCACTGAAGCTTTCTTT
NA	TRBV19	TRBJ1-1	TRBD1	CASSRRQGVWNTEAFF	TGTGCCAGTAGTAGACGACAGGGAGTCTGGAACACTGAAGCTTTCTTT
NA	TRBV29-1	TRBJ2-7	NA	CSVEDYRGYEQYF	TGCAGCGTTGAAGACTATAGGGGCTACGAGCAGTACTTC
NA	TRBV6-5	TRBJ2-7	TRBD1	CASSYSGQGAYEQYF	TGTGCCAGCAGTTACTCGGGACAGGGGGCCTACGAGCAGTACTTC
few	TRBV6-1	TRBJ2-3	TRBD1	CASSETGPDTQYF	TGTGCCAGCAGTGAGACAGGGCCAGATACGCAGTATTTT
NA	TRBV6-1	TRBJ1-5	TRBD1	CASSGAGGSNQPQHF	TGTGCCAGCAGCGGCGCAGGGGGTAGCAATCAGCCCCAGCATTTT
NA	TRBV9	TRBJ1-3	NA	CASSVFSGGTGNTIYF	TGTGCCAGCAGCGTATTTTCGGGGGGTACTGGAAACACCATATATTTT